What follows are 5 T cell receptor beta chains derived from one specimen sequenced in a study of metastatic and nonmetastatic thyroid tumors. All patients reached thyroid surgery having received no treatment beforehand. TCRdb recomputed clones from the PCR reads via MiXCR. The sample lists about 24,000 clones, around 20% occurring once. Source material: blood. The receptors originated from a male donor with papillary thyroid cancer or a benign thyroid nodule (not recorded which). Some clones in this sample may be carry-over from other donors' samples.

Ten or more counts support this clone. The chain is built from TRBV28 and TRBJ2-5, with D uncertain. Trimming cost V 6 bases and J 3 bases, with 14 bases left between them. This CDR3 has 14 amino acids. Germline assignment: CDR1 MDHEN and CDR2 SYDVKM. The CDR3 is CASSTTYPKETQYF. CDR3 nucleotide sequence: TGTGCCAGCAGCACGACCTACCCAAAAGAGACCCAGTACTTC.

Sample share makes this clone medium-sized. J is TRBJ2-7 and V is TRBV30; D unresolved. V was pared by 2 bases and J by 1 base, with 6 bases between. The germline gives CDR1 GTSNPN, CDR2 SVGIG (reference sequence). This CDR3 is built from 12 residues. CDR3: CAWSTNSYEQYF. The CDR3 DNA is TGTGCCTGGAGTACCAATTCCTACGAGCAGTACTTC.

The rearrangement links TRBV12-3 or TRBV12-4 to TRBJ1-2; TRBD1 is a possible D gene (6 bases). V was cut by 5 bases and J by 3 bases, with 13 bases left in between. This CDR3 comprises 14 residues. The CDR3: CASSPQGGYYGYTF. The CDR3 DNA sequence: TGTGCCAGCAGTCCACAGGGTGGCTACTATGGCTACACCTTC.

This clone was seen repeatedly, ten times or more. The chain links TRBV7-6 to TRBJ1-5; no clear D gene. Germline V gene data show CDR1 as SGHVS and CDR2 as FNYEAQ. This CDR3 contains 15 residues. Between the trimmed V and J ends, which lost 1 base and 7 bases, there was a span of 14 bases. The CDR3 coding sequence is TGTGCCAGCAGCTTAGAACCGGCAACCGGGCAGCCCCAGCATTTT. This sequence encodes CASSLEPATGQPQHF.

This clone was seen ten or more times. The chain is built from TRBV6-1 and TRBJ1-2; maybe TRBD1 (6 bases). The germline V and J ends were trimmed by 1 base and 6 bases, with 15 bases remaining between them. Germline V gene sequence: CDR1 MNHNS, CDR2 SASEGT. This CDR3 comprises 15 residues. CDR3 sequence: CASSEGAAGAHGYTF. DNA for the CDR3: TGTGCCAGCAGTGAAGGAGCGGCAGGGGCTCATGGCTACACCTTC.